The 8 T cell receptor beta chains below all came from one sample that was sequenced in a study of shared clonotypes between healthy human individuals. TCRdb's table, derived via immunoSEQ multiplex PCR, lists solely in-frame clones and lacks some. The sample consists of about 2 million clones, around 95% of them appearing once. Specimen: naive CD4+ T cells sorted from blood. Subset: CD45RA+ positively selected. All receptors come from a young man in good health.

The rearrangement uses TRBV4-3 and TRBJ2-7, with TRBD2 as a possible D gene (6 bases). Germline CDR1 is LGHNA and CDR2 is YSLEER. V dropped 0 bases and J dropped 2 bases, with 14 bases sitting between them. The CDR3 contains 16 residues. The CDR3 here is CASSQEEGVPTYEQYF. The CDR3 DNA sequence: TGCGCCAGCAGCCAAGAGGAGGGAGTTCCCACCTACGAGCAGTACTTC.

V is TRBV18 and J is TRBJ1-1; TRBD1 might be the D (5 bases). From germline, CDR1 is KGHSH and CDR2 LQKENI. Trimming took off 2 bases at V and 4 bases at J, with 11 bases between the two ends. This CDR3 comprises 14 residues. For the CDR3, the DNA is TGTGCCAGCTCACCAGGGACCCAGGGCACTGAAGCTTTCTTT. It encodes CASSPGTQGTEAFF. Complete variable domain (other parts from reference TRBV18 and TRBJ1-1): NAGVMQNPRHLVRRRGQEARLRCSPMKGHSHVYWYRQLPEEGLKFMVYLQKENIIDESGMPKERFSAEFPKEGPSILRIQQVVRGDSAAYFCASSPGTQGTEAFFGQGTRLTVV.

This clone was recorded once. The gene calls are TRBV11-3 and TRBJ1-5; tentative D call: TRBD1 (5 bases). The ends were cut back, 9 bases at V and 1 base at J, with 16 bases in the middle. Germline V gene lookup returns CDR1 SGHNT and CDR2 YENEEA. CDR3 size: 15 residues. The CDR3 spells CARTVGVVSNQPQHF. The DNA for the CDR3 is TGTGCCAGAACGGTAGGGGTTGTCAGCAATCAGCCCCAGCATTTT.

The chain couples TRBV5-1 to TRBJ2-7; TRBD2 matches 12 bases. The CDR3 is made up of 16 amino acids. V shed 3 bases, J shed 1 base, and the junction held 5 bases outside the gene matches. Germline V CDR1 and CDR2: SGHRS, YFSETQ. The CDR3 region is CASSSTSGSLSYEQYF. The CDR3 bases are TGCGCCAGCAGCTCGACTAGCGGGAGTTTGTCCTACGAGCAGTACTTC.

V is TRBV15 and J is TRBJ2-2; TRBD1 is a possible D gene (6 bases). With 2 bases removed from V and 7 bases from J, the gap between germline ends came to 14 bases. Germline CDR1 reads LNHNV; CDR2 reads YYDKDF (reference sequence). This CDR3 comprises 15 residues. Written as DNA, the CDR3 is TGTGCCACCAGCAGATATACAGGGTCTGTCGGGGAGCTGTTTTTT. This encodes CATSRYTGSVGELFF.

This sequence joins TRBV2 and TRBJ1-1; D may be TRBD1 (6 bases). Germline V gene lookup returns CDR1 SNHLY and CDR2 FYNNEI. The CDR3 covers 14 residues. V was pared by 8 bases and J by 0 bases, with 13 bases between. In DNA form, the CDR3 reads TGTGCCAGCTCCCGAACAGGGTTGAACACTGAAGCTTTCTTT. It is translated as CASSRTGLNTEAFF. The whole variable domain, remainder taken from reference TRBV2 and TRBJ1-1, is EPEVTQTPSHQVTQMGQEVILRCVPISNHLYFYWYRQILGQKVEFLVSFYNNEISEKSEIFDDQFSVERPDGSNFTLKIRSTKLEDSAMYFCASSRTGLNTEAFFGQGTRLTVV.

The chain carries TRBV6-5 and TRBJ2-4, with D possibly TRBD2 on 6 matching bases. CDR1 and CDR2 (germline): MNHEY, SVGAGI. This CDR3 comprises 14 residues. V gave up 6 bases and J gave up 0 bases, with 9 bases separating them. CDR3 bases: TGTGCCAGCAGGGGAGCGGGAGCCAAAAACATTCAGTACTTC. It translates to CASRGAGAKNIQYF.

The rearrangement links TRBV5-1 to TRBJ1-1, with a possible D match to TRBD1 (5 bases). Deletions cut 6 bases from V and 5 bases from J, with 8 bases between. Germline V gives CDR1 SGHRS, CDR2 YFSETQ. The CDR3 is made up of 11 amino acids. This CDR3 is CASIWGTEAFF. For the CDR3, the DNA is TGCGCCAGCATCTGGGGGACTGAAGCTTTCTTT.